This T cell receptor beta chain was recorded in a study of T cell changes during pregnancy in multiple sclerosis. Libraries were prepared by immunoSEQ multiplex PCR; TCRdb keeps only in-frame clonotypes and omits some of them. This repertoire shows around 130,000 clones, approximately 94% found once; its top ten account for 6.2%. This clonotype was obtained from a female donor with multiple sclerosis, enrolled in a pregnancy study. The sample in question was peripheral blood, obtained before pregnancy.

CDR3 DNA: TGTGCCAGCAGCTTACGGAGGGACGGTGAAGCTTTCTTT. This sequence encodes CASSLRRDGEAFF. J is TRBJ1-1 and V is TRBV7-3, with D perhaps TRBD1 (5 bases). V dropped 2 bases and J dropped 7 bases, with 11 bases sitting between them. Germline-derived CDR1 and CDR2 are SGHTA and FQGTGA. The CDR3 runs 13 residues.